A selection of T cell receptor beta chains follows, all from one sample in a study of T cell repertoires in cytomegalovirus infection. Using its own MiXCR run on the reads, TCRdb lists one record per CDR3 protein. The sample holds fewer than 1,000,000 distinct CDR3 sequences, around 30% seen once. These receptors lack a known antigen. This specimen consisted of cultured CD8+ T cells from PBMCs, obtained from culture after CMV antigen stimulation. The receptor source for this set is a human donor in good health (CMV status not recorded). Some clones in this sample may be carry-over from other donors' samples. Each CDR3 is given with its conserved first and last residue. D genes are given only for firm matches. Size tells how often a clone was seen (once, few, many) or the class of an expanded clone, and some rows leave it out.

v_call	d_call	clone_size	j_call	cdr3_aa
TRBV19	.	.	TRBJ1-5	CATSQGPGQPQHF
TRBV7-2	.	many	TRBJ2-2	CASSLGGLGPDTGELFF
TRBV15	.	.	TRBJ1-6	CATSRQLSSYNSPLHF
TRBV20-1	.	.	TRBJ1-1	CSARDIRVAEAFF
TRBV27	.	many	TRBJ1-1	CASSLRGGDTEAFF
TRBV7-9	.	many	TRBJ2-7	CASSPSKGKVKEQYF
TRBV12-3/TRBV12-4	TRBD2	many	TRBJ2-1	CATVGTSGYNEQFF
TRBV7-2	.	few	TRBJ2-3	CASSGRRPSDTQYF
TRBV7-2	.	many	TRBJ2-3	CASSLVEGGDHTDTQYF
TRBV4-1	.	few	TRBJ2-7	CASSQGRAYEQYF
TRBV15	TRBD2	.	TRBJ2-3	CATSGPSLRGDPTDTQYF
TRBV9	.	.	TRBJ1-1	CASSDEQEIEAFF
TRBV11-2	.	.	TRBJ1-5	CASSLARAQPQHF
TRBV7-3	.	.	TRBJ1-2	CASSQSPLAGNGYTF
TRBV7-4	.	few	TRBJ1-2	CASSLVSPYGYTF
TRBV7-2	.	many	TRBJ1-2	CASSLVSVPYYGYTF
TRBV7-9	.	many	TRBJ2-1	CASSLSLGRSREDYNEQFF
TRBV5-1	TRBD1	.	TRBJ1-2	CASSPDFAEGARNYGYTF
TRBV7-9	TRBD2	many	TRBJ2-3	CASSARTSGSTDTQYF
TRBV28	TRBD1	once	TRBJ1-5	CANTVTGGNQPQHF
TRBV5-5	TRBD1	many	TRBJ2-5	CASSADRAGETQYF
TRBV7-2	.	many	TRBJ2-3	CASSLVGRGLSGWTADTQYF
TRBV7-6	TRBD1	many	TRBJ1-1	CASSWTGWNTEAFF
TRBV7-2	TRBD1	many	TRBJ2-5	CASSLEGTGEETQYF
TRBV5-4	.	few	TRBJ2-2	CASSLGQYNTGELFF
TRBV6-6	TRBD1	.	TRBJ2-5	CASSYYGTGETQYF
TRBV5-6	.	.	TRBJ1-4	CASSSGRINEKLFF
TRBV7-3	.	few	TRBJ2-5	CASSLTVKAYAPQETQYF
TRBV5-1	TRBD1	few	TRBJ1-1	CASRPGQALNTEAFF